Reported below is one T cell receptor (beta chain). No antigen is known for it. This record belongs to a study of OX40 agonist ivuxolimab in advanced cancers. In the study overall: Age averaged around 60 years (range roughly 20 to 90), and less than 85% were male. Overall study results and limits: The CD4+ and CD8+ T cells in the blood had expanded clonally by week 6 at 0.1 to 3.0 mg/kg. Normalized T-cell clonal expansion was also low in some nonresponders.

Trimming shortened V by 3 bases and J by 4 bases, and 18 bases separated the two germline ends. Looked up from germline, CDR1 is LNHDA and CDR2 is SQIVND (reference sequence). The CDR3 has 16 amino acids. Produced via immunoSEQ multiplex PCR; TCRdb's table is partial and in-frame only. The repertoire holds over 85,000 clones, with roughly nine tenths as singletons. The chain carries TRBV19 and TRBJ1-2; D uncertain. This clonotype was obtained from an adult with an advanced solid tumor such as melanoma, head and neck, liver or kidney cancer. The specimen comprised CD4+ or CD8+ T cells sorted from blood, sampled in a trial of the OX40 agonist ivuxolimab. The CDR3 protein is CASSMSMLEGFYGYTF. CDR3 DNA sequence: TGTGCCAGTAGTATGTCCATGCTAGAAGGGTTCTATGGCTACACCTTC.